The clone carrying this T cell receptor beta chain was seen a few times. No antigen is known for it. MiXCR, applied by TCRdb to the 5' RACE reads, yields one record per CDR3 protein. The table has about 110,000 distinct CDR3 sequences, 18% seen once; the top ten hold roughly 6%. V gave up 1 base and J gave up 3 bases, with 7 bases separating them. The germline CDR1 and CDR2 sequences are SGHRS and YFSETQ. The CDR3 is 14 amino acids. The record originates from a study of T-cell memory formation after mild COVID-19. Whole-study context: TCR clusters mostly belonged to single donors.

Study results and limitations: Shrinking CD4+ clones were chiefly CM and EM; CD8+ ones were chiefly EMRA. Cross-reactive memory seemingly joined, as some responding clones were found in pre-infection memory.

The specimen sequenced was PBMCs or a T cell subset sorted from them (not recorded which). The clonotype was recovered from a man aged 18-30 years who had mild COVID-19 (a few samples of this study predate the infection). Cell type and time point are not known. The genes are TRBV5-1 and TRBJ2-2; no clear D gene. The CDR3 DNA is TGCGCCAGCAGCTTGATTCCGGACACCGGGGAGCTGTTTTTT. Translated, it gives CASSLIPDTGELFF.